These 14 T cell receptor beta chains share one sample of origin, sequenced in a study of CD8+ T cells in alopecia areata. Described treatment: oral pan-JAK inhibitor, 5-10 mg twice daily. Following RNA extraction, reverse transcription yielded cDNA that acted as the sequencing template. TCRdb's table, derived via immunoSEQ multiplex PCR, lists solely in-frame clones and lacks some. Of 110,000 to 150,000 clones listed, approximately 90% are singletons. Sequenced here: CD8+ T cells sorted from blood, sampled at week 4, from a patient treated with tofacitinib. The receptors were sampled from a human donor with alopecia areata.

Remarks on this clone: This specimen includes other DNA sequences encoding the same CDR3. This chain joins TRBV12-5 and TRBJ2-1; maybe TRBD1 (5 bases). Germline CDR1 is LGHNT and CDR2 is FRNRAP. This CDR3 has 12 amino acids. The V and J ends lost 2 bases and 7 bases respectively, with 6 bases between them. CDR3 nucleotide sequence: TGTGCTAGTGGTTTGCCAGGGAATGAGCAGTTCTTC. This sequence encodes CASGLPGNEQFF.

The chain employs TRBV6-1 and TRBJ2-5, with D perhaps matching TRBD2 (6 bases). Trimming stripped 4 bases from V and 5 bases from J, with 14 bases between. Germline V lookup: CDR1 MNHNS, CDR2 SASEGT. The CDR3 is 14 residues long. As DNA, the CDR3 is TGTGCCAGCAGTGTGTGGGGGGATCAGGAGACCCAGTACTTC. The encoded protein is CASSVWGDQETQYF.

The chain couples TRBV6-6 to TRBJ2-3, with 8 bases fitting TRBD2. Per germline, CDR1 MNHNY and CDR2 SVGAGI (reference sequence). Losses at the gene ends were 6 bases for V and 4 bases for J; bases not matched to a gene: 6. CDR3 length: 14 amino acids. The CDR3 loop reads CASRSGSIADTQYF. CDR3 coding DNA: TGTGCCAGCAGGAGCGGGAGTATTGCAGATACGCAGTATTTT.

V and J are TRBV29-1 and TRBJ2-1; 8 nucleotides agree with TRBD2. CDR1 and CDR2 (germline): SQVTM, ANQGSEA. V lost 6 bases to trimming and J lost 5 bases; unmatched junction nucleotides: 6. The CDR3 totals 13 residues. The CDR3 nucleotides read TGCAGCGTCGGACTAGCAGAGGACAATGAGCAGTTCTTC. It codes for CSVGLAEDNEQFF.

This chain joins TRBV9 and TRBJ2-1; the match to TRBD1 covers 9 bases. This CDR3 has 15 residues. V trimming: 3 bases; J trimming: 6 bases; junction bases outside the gene matches: 7. Germline loops: CDR1 SGDLS, CDR2 YYNGEE. The CDR3 sequence is CASSGGQGLGNEQFF. In DNA form, the CDR3 reads TGTGCCAGCAGCGGTGGACAGGGGCTCGGCAATGAGCAGTTCTTC.

The chain employs TRBV25-1 and TRBJ2-1; D ambiguous. V was shortened by 2 bases and J by 2 bases, with 4 bases between the two germline ends. Looked up from germline, CDR1 is MGHDK and CDR2 is SYGVNS. There are 13 residues in the CDR3. Here the CDR3 reads CASSEGTYNEQFF. Written as DNA, the CDR3 is TGTGCCAGCAGTGAAGGGACCTACAATGAGCAGTTCTTC.

Comments on this clone: Distinct nucleotide sequences in the sample also encode this CDR3. This chain uses TRBV27 with TRBJ2-3; D is uncertain. Trimming took off 3 bases at V and 1 base at J, with 5 bases between the two ends. CDR1 is MNHEY and CDR2 is SMNVEV in the germline V gene (reference sequence). The CDR3 is 13 residues long. The CDR3 DNA is TGTGCCAGCAGTTTTACCGGCACAGATACGCAGTATTTT. It is translated as CASSFTGTDTQYF.

This chain uses TRBV29-1 with TRBJ2-5; a weak D match, TRBD1 (6 bases). CDR1 SQVTM and CDR2 ANQGSEA come from the germline V gene. The CDR3 runs to 14 residues. Trimming left V 4 bases short and J 4 bases short, with 16 bases between. The CDR3 nucleotides read TGCAGCGTTGGGCTTGAGGGGGTGCGAGAGACCCAGTACTTC. Encoded protein: CSVGLEGVRETQYF.

The CDR3: CASSSRLADGELFF. The CDR3 DNA is TGTGCCAGCAGCTCCCGACTAGCGGACGGGGAGCTGTTTTTT. The J gene is TRBJ2-2, the V gene TRBV7-9; 9 nucleotides line up with TRBD2. Germline V gene lookup returns CDR1 SEHNR and CDR2 FQNEAQ (reference sequence). V lost 4 bases to trimming and J lost 7 bases; unmatched junction nucleotides: 4. The CDR3 covers 14 residues.

V is TRBV4-2 and J is TRBJ2-7, with TRBD2 matching over 10 bases. Germline trimming cut 0 bases from V and 4 bases from J; bases unmatched to any gene: 6. Germline V gene sequence: CDR1 LGHNA, CDR2 YNFKEQ. The CDR3 has 16 residues. The CDR3 coding sequence is TGTGCCAGCAGCCAAGACTGGCTAGCGGGAGAGTACGAGCAGTACTTC. Translation gives CASSQDWLAGEYEQYF.

This chain uses TRBV27 with TRBJ2-3; tentative D call: TRBD1 (5 bases). Looked up from germline, CDR1 is MNHEY and CDR2 is SMNVEV (reference sequence). The V gene lost 6 bases and the J gene lost 6 bases, with 7 bases spanning the gap. This CDR3 is built from 11 residues. CDR3 nucleotide sequence: TGTGCCAGCAGAAAGGGGGATACGCAGTATTTT. Its protein product is CASRKGDTQYF.

The chain joins TRBV27 to TRBJ2-7; D unresolved. CDR1 is MNHEY and CDR2 is SMNVEV in the germline V gene (reference sequence). V lost 5 bases and J lost 2, with 16 bases in between. CDR3 size: 15 residues. The CDR3 region is CASSIQRLGTYEQYF. The CDR3, as DNA: TGTGCCAGCAGTATACAGAGGTTAGGAACCTACGAGCAGTACTTC.

V gene TRBV15 combines with J gene TRBJ2-2; 11 bases map to TRBD1. CDR1 LNHNV and CDR2 YYDKDF come from the germline V gene (reference sequence). V trimming: 3 bases; J trimming: 7 bases; junction bases outside the gene matches: 10. The CDR3 is 17 amino acids. The CDR3 DNA sequence: TGTGCCACCAGCAGTGCTCTGGGACAGGGGGTTGTCGGGGAGCTGTTTTTT. Amino acid sequence: CATSSALGQGVVGELFF.

This chain links TRBV5-4 with TRBJ1-2; D remains unclear. CDR1 SGHNT and CDR2 YYREEE come from the germline V gene (reference sequence). V lost 3 bases, J lost 4 bases, and 13 bases lay in between. The CDR3 runs 14 residues. The CDR3 coding sequence is TGTGCCAGCAGCTCCGGCCGGGCGGCCTATGGCTACACCTTC. It specifies CASSSGRAAYGYTF.